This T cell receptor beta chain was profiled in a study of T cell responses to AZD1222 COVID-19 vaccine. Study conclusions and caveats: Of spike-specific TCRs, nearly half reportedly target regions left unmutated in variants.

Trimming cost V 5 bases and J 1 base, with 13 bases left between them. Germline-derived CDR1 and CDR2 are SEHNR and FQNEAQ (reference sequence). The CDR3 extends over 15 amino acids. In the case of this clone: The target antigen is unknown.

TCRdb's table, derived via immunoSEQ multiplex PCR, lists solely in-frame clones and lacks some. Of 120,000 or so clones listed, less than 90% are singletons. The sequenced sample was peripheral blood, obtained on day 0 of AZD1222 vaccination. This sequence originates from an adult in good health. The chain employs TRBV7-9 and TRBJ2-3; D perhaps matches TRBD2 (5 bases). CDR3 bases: TGTGCCAGCAGCCGCGAGCGGTTTGGCACAGATACGCAGTATTTT. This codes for CASSRERFGTDTQYF.